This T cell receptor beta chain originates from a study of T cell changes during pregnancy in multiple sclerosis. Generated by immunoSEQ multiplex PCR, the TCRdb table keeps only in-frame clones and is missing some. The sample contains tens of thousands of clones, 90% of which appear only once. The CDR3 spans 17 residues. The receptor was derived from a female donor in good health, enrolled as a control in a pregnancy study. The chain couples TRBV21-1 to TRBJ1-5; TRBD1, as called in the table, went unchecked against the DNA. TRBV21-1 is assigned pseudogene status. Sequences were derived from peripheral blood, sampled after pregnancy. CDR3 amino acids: CASSPNDSKDSNQPQHF. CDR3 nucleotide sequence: TGTGCCAGCAGCCCTAACGACAGCAAAGATAGCAATCAGCCCCAGCATTTT.